The present entry profiles one TCR beta chain with its context. The antigen remains unidentified. This sample was taken from a study of T-cell memory formation after mild COVID-19. General study findings and limits: Some responding clones appeared in pre-infection memory, suggesting cross-reactive memory joined. Clones that contracted from day 15 to 85 had balanced CD4/CD8; later expanders were CD4+ biased. Chiefly within CM and EM were the contracting CD4+ clones; CD8+ ones were within EMRA. Second-wave clones that peaked on day 37 lacked confirmed SARS-CoV-2 specificity.

Losses at the gene ends were 6 bases for V and 10 bases for J; bases not matched to a gene: 10. Germline V gene lookup returns CDR1 MNHNS and CDR2 SASEGT. The CDR3 sequence is 15 residues long. TCRdb reprocessed the 5' RACE reads with MiXCR, giving one entry per CDR3 protein. This sample yields under 300,000 distinct CDR3 sequences, of which around 10% are seen a single time; around a fifth belongs to the top ten. The material sequenced was PBMCs or a T cell subset sorted from them (not recorded which). The TCR comes from a man between 18 and 29 years old who had mild COVID-19 (a few samples of this study predate the infection). Cell type and time point are not known. This chain joins TRBV6-1 and TRBJ2-1; 12 positions agree with TRBD2. This CDR3 reads CASRASLAGGSEQFF. The CDR3, as DNA: TGTGCCAGCAGGGCATCACTAGCGGGGGGCTCAGAGCAGTTCTTC.